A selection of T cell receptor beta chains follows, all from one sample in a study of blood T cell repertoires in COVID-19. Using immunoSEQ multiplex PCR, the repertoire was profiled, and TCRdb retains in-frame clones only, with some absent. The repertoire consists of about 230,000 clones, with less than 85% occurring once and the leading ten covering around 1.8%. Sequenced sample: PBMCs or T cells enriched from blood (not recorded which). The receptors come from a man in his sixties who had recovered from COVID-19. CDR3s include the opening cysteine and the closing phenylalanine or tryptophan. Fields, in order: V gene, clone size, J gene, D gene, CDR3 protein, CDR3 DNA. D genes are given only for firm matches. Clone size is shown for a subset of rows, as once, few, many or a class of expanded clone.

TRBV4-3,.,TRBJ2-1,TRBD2,CASSQVISGGAYNEQFF,TGCGCCAGCAGCCAGGTCATTAGCGGGGGGGCCTACAATGAGCAGTTCTTC
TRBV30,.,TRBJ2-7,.,CAWSRNRGGYEQYF,TGTGCCTGGAGTCGGAACAGGGGAGGCTACGAGCAGTACTTC
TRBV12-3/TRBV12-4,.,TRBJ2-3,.,CASTRGDTQYF,TGTGCCAGCACCCGGGGAGATACGCAGTATTTT
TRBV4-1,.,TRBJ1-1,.,CASSQDDLGRAEAFF,TGCGCCAGCAGCCAAGATGATTTAGGGCGGGCTGAAGCTTTCTTT
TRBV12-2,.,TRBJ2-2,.,CASRFGQGGNTGELFF,TGTGCAAGTCGCTTTGGACAGGGGGGGAACACCGGGGAGCTGTTTTTT
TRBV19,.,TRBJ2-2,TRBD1,CASSPILGGHGELFF,TGTGCCAGTAGCCCCATTTTAGGGGGCCACGGGGAGCTGTTTTTT
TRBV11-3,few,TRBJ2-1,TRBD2,CASSLDIWRGVLASYNEQFF,TGTGCCAGCAGCTTAGATATCTGGCGGGGGGTCCTCGCCTCCTACAATGAGCAGTTCTTC
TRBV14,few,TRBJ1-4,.,CASSYASGTNEKLFF,TGTGCCAGCAGCTATGCTTCAGGGACTAATGAAAAACTGTTTTTT
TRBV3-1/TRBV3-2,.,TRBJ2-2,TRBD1,CASSPPGQGPGELFF,TGTGCCAGCAGCCCCCCAGGACAGGGTCCCGGGGAGCTGTTTTTT
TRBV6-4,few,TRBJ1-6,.,CASSVQYNSPLHF,TGTGCCAGCAGTGTACAATATAATTCACCCCTCCACTTT
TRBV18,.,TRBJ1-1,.,CASSWEGTEAFF,TGTGCCAGCTCATGGGAGGGCACTGAAGCTTTCTTT
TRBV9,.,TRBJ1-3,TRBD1,CASSIQGSSSGNTIYF,TGTGCCAGCAGCATACAGGGGTCGAGCTCTGGAAACACCATATATTTT
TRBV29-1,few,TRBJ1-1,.,CSVFLAPNTEAFF,TGCAGCGTTTTCCTCGCGCCCAACACTGAAGCTTTCTTT
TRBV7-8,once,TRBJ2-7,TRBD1,CASSISGQFYEQYF,TGTGCCAGCTCCATATCGGGACAGTTCTACGAGCAGTACTTC
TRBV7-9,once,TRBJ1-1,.,CASSLEGGGTEAFF,TGTGCCAGCAGCTTAGAGGGAGGCGGCACTGAAGCTTTCTTT
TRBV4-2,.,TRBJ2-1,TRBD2,CASSQEGTSGGINEQFF,TGTGCCAGCAGCCAAGAAGGGACTAGCGGGGGGATAAATGAGCAGTTCTTC
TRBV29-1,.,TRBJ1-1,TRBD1,CSVDTAGGTEAFF,TGCAGCGTTGATACGGCAGGGGGCACTGAAGCTTTCTTT
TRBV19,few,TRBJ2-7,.,CASSIDPSSYEQYF,TGTGCCAGTAGTATAGATCCCAGTTCCTACGAGCAGTACTTC
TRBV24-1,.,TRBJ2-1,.,CATSEGREQFF,TGTGCCACCAGTGAGGGGCGGGAGCAGTTCTTC
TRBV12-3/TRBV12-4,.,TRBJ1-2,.,CASSVRGGYGYTF,TGTGCCAGCAGTGTCAGGGGTGGCTATGGCTACACCTTC
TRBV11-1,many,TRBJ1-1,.,CASSLGRPRTEAFF,TGTGCCAGCAGCTTAGGTAGACCGAGGACTGAAGCTTTCTTT
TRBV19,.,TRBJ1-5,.,CASRFRDNDQPQHF,TGTGCCAGTAGATTCCGGGACAACGATCAGCCCCAGCATTTT
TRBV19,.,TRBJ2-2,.,CASSIIPNTGELFF,TGTGCCAGTAGTATTATTCCGAACACCGGGGAGCTGTTTTTT
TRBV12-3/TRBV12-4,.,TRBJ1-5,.,CASSFNGPQHF,TGTGCCAGCAGTTTTAACGGGCCCCAGCATTTT